This TCR beta chain was sequenced for a study of regulatory T cells in long-lasting Graves disease. The study's findings and limits: Persistent patients shared more public clonotypes (2,741) than new patients (966). Possibly, accuracy suffered from the small sample size. Persistent disease preferred TRBV28, TRBJ1-2 and TRBJ2-5.

Stated time point: newly diagnosed GD, antithyroid drugs for less than 3 months. With RNA extracted from PBMCs as input, the TCR library was made. Into tubes containing EDTA, about 9.6 milliliters of peripheral blood were drawn. The V and J ends lost 4 bases and 7 bases respectively, with 14 bases between them. The germline CDR1 and CDR2 sequences are DFQATT and SNEGSKA (reference sequence). The CDR3 extends over 13 amino acids. Relying on iRepertoire HTBI primers and Arm-PCR of CDR3 regions, the team built TCR beta libraries. MiXCR, run by TCRdb on the multiplex PCR reads, gives a single entry per CDR3 protein. The sample gives roughly 440,000 distinct CDR3 sequences, about a sixth of which show up once; under 30% is in the top ten. The table lists this clonotype with many counts. The target antigen is unknown. The same specimen was also included in a second study, on T cells in Graves' hyperthyroidism and ophthalmopathy.

Sequences were derived from peripheral blood mononuclear cells (PBMCs), sampled at new diagnosis, from a patient treated with antithyroid drugs. The V call is TRBV20-1, the J call TRBJ2-1, with D perhaps matching TRBD2 (5 bases). The source of this sequence is a woman younger than 30 with Graves disease. The DNA of the CDR3 is TGCAGTGCTATCGGGCGGTCGGGAAATGAGCAGTTCTTC. This gives the protein CSAIGRSGNEQFF.